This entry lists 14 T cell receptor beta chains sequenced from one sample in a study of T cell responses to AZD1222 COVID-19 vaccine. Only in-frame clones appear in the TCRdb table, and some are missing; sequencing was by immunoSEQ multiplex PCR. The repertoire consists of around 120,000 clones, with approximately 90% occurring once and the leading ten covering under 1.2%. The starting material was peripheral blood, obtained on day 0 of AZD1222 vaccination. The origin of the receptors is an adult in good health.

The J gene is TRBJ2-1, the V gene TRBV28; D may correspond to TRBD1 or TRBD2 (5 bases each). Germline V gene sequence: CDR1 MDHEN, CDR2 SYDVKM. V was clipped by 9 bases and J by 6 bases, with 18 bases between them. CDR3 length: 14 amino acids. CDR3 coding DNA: TGTGCCAGTACTTCCATCCCTGGGGGCAATGAGCAGTTCTTC. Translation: CASTSIPGGNEQFF.

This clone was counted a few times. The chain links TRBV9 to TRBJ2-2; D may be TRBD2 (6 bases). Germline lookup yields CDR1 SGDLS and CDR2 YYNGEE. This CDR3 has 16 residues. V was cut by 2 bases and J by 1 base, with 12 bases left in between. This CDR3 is CASSVSAGLNTGELFF. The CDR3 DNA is TGTGCCAGCAGCGTGTCAGCGGGTTTGAACACCGGGGAGCTGTTTTTT.

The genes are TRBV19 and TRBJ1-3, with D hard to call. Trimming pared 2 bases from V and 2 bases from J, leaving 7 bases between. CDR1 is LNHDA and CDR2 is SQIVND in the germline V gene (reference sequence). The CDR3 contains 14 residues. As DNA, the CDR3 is TGTGCCAGTAGTATACACCAGACTGGAAACACCATATATTTT. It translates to CASSIHQTGNTIYF.

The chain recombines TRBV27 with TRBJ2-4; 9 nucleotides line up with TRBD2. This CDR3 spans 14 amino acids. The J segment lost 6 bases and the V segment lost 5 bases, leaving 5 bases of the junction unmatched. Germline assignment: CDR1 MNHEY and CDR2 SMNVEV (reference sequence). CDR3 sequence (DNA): TGTGCCAGCAGTCCGGGACTAGCTCGAAACATTCAGTACTTC. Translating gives CASSPGLARNIQYF.

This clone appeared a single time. CDR3: CATSRGLARSTDTQYF. CDR3 nucleotide sequence: TGTGCCACCAGCAGAGGACTAGCGAGGAGCACAGATACGCAGTATTTT. The chain recombines TRBV15 with TRBJ2-3, with 8 positions matching TRBD2. From germline, CDR1 is LNHNV and CDR2 YYDKDF (reference sequence). This CDR3 has 16 residues. J gave up 0 bases and V 1 base, and 3 bases lay outside the gene matches.

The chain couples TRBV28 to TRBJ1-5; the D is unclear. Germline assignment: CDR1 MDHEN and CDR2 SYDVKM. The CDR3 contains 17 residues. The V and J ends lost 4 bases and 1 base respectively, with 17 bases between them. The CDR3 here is CASSSPGRRRSNQPQHF. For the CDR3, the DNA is TGTGCCAGCAGTTCGCCCGGACGCCGCCGGAGCAATCAGCCCCAGCATTTT.

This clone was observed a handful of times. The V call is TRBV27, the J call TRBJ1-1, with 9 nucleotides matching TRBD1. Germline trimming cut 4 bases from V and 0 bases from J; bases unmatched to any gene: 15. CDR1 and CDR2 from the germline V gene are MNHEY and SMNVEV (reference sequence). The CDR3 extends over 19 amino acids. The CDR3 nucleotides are TGTGCCAGCAGTTCCCTCAGCTTTGACAGGGGGGTGCTGAACACTGAAGCTTTCTTT. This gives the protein CASSSLSFDRGVLNTEAFF.

The CDR3 spells CASSELRGGGDTQYF. Here the CDR3 DNA reads TGTGCCAGCAGTGAATTGCGGGGCGGGGGAGATACGCAGTATTTT. The chain carries TRBV25-1 and TRBJ2-3; 7 bases fit TRBD2. This CDR3 contains 15 residues. CDR1 is MGHDK, CDR2 SYGVNS, per germline. V trimming: 1 base; J trimming: 5 bases; junction bases outside the gene matches: 6.

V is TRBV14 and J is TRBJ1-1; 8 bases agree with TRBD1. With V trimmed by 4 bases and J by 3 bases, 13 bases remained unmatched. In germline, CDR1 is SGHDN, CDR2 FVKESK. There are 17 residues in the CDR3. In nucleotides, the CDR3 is TGTGCCAGCAGCCTCGTGGACAGGGTGGAAAGGGACACTGAAGCTTTCTTT. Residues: CASSLVDRVERDTEAFF.

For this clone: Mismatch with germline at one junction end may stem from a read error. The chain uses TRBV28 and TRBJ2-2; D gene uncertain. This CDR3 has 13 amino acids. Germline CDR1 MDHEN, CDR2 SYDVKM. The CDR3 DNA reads TGTACCAGCGAGGCTGGGAACACCGGGGAGCTGTTTTTT. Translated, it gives CTSEAGNTGELFF.

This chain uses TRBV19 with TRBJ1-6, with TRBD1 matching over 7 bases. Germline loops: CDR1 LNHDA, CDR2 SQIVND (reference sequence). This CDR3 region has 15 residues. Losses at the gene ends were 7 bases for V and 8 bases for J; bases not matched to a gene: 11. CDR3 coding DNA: TGTGCCAGTACCCCGGATAGGACAGGCTATTCACCCCTCCACTTT. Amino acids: CASTPDRTGYSPLHF.

CDR3 sequence reads: CASSQDLPGTGIYEQYF. The CDR3 nucleotides read TGTGCCAGCAGCCAAGACTTGCCCGGGACAGGGATCTACGAGCAGTACTTC. This rearrangement joins TRBV4-2 to TRBJ2-7, with TRBD1 matching over 9 bases. The junction had 9 bases not matched to a gene; V was cut back by 0 bases and J by 3 bases. Germline lookup yields CDR1 LGHNA and CDR2 YNFKEQ. The CDR3 has 17 amino acids.

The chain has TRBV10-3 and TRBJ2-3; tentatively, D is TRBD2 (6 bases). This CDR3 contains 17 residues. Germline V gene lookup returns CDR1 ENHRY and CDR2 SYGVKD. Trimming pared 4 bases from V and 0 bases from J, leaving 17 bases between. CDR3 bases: TGTGCCATCAGTGGGGGGGTCGGCGGTCCTAGCACAGATACGCAGTATTTT. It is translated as CAISGGVGGPSTDTQYF.

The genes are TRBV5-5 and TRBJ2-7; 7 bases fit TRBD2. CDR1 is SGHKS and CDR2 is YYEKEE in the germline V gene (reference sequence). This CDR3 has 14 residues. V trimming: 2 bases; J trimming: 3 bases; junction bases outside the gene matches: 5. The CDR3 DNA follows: TGTGCCAGCAGCTTTCCTAGCGGAAACTACGAGCAGTACTTC. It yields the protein CASSFPSGNYEQYF. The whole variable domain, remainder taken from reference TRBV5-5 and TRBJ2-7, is DAGVTQSPTHLIKTRGQQVTLRCSPISGHKSVSWYQQVLGQGPQFIFQYYEKEERGRGNFPDRFSARQFPNYSSELNVNALLLGDSALYLCASSFPSGNYEQYFGPGTRLTVT.